This TCR beta chain was identified in a study of early T cells in non-severe SARS-CoV-2 infection. On the study more broadly: The study sequenced bulk RNA from unsorted whole blood, with chains unpaired.

The length of the CDR3 is 13 residues. Germline lookup yields CDR1 MNHEY and CDR2 SVGEGT. V lost 8 bases and J lost 7; bases outside the gene matches: 10. Each single cDNA molecule received a unique molecular identifier. TCRdb itself ran the 5' RACE reads through MiXCR, one entry per CDR3 protein. The top ten hold about a sixth of the sample, which has about 44,000 distinct CDR3 sequences, 12% seen once. The chain links TRBV6-2 or TRBV6-3 to TRBJ2-7; 8 bases agree with TRBD1. The clonotype originates from an adult who was a healthcare worker with PCR-confirmed SARS-CoV-2 infection or an uninfected control (not recorded which). The sequenced sample was whole blood. Written as DNA, the CDR3 is TGTGCCAGCGCCAGACAGGGGTTTTATGAGCAGTACTTC. It specifies CASARQGFYEQYF.